This T cell receptor beta chain was observed in a study of blood T cells in healthy people across ages (dated by TCRdb to between 2015 and 2017). Regarding the study in general: In model experiments, template switching captured roughly one uniquely barcoded TCR beta cDNA molecule for every two T cells. Using deep sequencing normalized with unique cDNA molecular identifiers, the study measured how TCR beta repertoire diversity changes with age. The donors were divided into four age groups: young (average around 16 years), middle-aged (approximately 42), aged (approximately 62) and long-lived (nearly 85). To avoid experimental bias, donors of different ages were randomly spread across the sequencing lanes. The study analyzed two additional independent replicas of 1 million unique cDNA reads from the same blood draw for two donors, one aged 18 to 29 and one aged 80 or older. The research as a whole found: As age increased, observed TCR beta diversity per million T cells dropped in a roughly linear way, and a significant reduction was already evident by age 40. Total diversity estimates from one million sequenced T cells were considered lower bounds and underestimates. Since profiling was done on bulk unsorted PBMCs, naive and antigen-experienced compartments could not be conclusively compared. Because the CMV infection status of the donors was unknown, age-related changes in expanded clonotypes may potentially have been confounded. Compared with the aged group, more naive CD4+ T cells, fewer expanded clones and increased TCR diversity were shown by the long-lived group, suggesting age selection. A strong correlation was found between observed TCR beta diversity and the percentage of naive T cells measured by flow cytometry.

Turning to this clonotype: Its antigen is currently not known. Per-base quality was not reported, and no clone a single base away is much larger than it.

For this chain, trimming is 3 bases at the V end and 0 bases at the J end, and the number of junction bases without a gene match is 6. The germline V gene encodes CDR1 LGHNA and CDR2 YSLEER. From its cysteine to its phenylalanine, the CDR3 spans 16 amino acids. CDR3 DNA is the only sequence kept; it has 48 bases, read in frame from the first base. Donors were a few dozen systemically healthy Caucasian individuals from Russia aged roughly 6 to 90 years. Each donor gave 9.5 to 10 milliliters of peripheral blood, drawn into EDTA-treated Vacutainer tubes. Ficoll-Paque density-gradient centrifugation was used to isolate PBMCs, with at least 6.5 million obtained per sample. Trizol reagent was used to extract total RNA from PBMCs, with at least 5.5 micrograms per sample. Naive CD45RAhigh/CD27high T cell percentages were measured by flow cytometry on a PBMC aliquot from every donor. The protocol used for the library was 5' RACE. Sequencing took place on an Illumina HiSeq 2500. A second 7 to 11 cycle PCR used a sample-barcoded 5' primer and a J-beta primer mix. Each TCR beta cDNA molecule received a unique molecular identifier from a template-switch 5' adaptor carrying 12 random nucleotides. At least 3 million CDR3-containing paired-end reads were obtained from each sample. First-strand cDNA synthesis was performed from all RNA using the Mint cDNA synthesis kit, with priming by a TRBC-specific oligonucleotide. Following uracil-DNA glycosylase treatment, a first 18-cycle PCR with universal primers M1SS and BC2_uni_R was performed on all cDNA. The original methods were these. Normalization of each sample was performed by random selection of 1 million high-quality reads, each carrying a distinct molecular identifier. Instead of being binned into consensus sequences, reads that shared molecular identifiers were thrown out. MiTCR, set to a Q25 quality threshold and the strictest error-elimination algorithm, was used for CDR3 identification, clonotype clustering and error correction. A nonparametric unseen species model with Euler transformation was used to estimate lower-bound total TCR beta diversity. The public reads were reprocessed in TCRdb via fastp at Q25 and MiXCR, keeping in-frame beta chains. Merged by CDR3 protein, the rows form single entries marked with the most common genes and DNA. These V and J calls derive from TCRdb rather than the authors' analysis. The sample table holds around 970,000 distinct CDR3 sequences, of which roughly 51% were seen once. Of the sample, 20% to 25% falls within the top ten clones.

The chain was built from TRBV4-3 and TRBJ2-3; the junction holds 7 bases that match TRBD1. Input material: blood. This TCR came from a woman aged 55-70 years in good health. Here is the DNA: TGCGCCAGCAGCCAGGAGCTCAGGGGGAGCACAGATACGCAGTATTTT. Translated, this is CASSQELRGSTDTQYF.